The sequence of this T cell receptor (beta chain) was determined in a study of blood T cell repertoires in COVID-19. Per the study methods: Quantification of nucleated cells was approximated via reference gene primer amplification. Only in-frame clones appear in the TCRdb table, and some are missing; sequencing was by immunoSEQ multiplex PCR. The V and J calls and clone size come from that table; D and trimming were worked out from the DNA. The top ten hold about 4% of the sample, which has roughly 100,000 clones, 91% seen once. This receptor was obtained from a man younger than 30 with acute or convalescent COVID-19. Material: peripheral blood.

CDR3 nucleotide sequence: TGTGCCAGTAGTATCCGTCCCCTACAGGGGGCAACCACTGAAGCTTTCTTT. This encodes CASSIRPLQGATTEAFF. The rearrangement uses TRBV19 and TRBJ1-1; TRBD1 matches 9 bases. Germline trimming cut 3 bases from V and 4 bases from J; bases unmatched to any gene: 12. Per germline, CDR1 LNHDA and CDR2 SQIVND (reference sequence). CDR3 length: 17 residues.